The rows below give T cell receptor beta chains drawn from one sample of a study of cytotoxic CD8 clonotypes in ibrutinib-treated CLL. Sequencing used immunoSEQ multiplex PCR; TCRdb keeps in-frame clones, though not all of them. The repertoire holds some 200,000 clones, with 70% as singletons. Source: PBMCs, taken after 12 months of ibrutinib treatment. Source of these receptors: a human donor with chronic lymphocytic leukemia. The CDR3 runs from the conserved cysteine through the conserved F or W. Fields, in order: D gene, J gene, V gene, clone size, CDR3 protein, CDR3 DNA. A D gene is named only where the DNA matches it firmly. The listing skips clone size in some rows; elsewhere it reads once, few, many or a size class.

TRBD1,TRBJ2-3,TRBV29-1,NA,CSVEVGQDF,TGCAGCGTTGAAGTGGGACAGGATTTT
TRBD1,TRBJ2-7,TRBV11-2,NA,CASSLSSQGIYEQYF,TGTGCCAGCAGCTTGTCTTCACAGGGGATCTACGAGCAGTACTTC
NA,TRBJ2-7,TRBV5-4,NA,CASSFPGVYEQYF,TGTGCCAGCAGCTTCCCGGGGGTATACGAGCAGTACTTC
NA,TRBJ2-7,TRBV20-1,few,CSARARDEQYF,TGCAGTGCTCGAGCCCGTGACGAGCAGTACTTC
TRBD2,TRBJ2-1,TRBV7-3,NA,CASSRLAGASEQFF,TGTGCCAGCAGCCGACTAGCGGGAGCTTCTGAGCAGTTCTTC
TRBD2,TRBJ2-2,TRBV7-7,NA,CASSASGSSTGELFF,TGTGCTAGCAGCGCTAGCGGGAGTAGTACCGGGGAGCTGTTTTTT
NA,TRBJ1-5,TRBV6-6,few,CASSSTGNQPQHF,TGTGCCAGCAGTTCGACAGGTAATCAGCCCCAGCATTTT
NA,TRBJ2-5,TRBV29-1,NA,CSVELGQGNQETQYF,TGCAGCGTTGAATTGGGGCAGGGAAACCAAGAGACCCAGTACTTC
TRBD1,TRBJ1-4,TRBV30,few,CAWKGAGEKLFF,TGTGCCTGGAAGGGGGCTGGTGAAAAACTGTTTTTT
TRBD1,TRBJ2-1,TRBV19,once,CASSGRDRGYNEQFF,TGTGCCAGTAGTGGCCGGGACAGGGGCTACAATGAGCAGTTCTTC